Each of the 27 T cell receptor beta chains below was sequenced from the same sample in a study of PD-L1 blockade in urothelial cancer. Sample time point: peripheral blood 6 weeks after treatment start. Only in-frame clones appear in the TCRdb table, and some are missing; sequencing was by immunoSEQ multiplex PCR. The repertoire holds about 130,000 clones, with 86% as singletons. Sequenced here: PBMCs, sampled around atezolizumab (anti-PD-L1) treatment. These receptors were taken from a man in his fifties with urothelial cancer.

The chain joins TRBV6-6 to TRBJ2-4; possible D gene TRBD1, 8 bases. Trimming pared 0 bases from V and 14 bases from J, leaving 17 bases between. From germline, CDR1 is MNHNY and CDR2 SVGAGI (reference sequence). The length of the CDR3 is 14 residues. The CDR3 bases are TGTGCCAGCAGTTACTCGATAAGCGGGACAGGAAAGTACTTC. As protein: CASSYSISGTGKYF.

V usage is TRBV5-1 and J usage is TRBJ2-7; TRBD2 agrees at 9 bases. V shed 0 bases and J 0 bases; nucleotides not matched to a gene: 7. Per the germline V gene, CDR1 is SGHRS and CDR2 is YFSETQ. There are 17 residues in the CDR3. CDR3 in amino acids: CASSLVLAGHYSYEQYF. In DNA, the CDR3 is TGCGCCAGCAGCTTGGTGCTAGCGGGGCACTACTCCTACGAGCAGTACTTC. Combining the CDR3 with reference TRBV5-1 and TRBJ2-7 gives the whole variable domain KAGVTQTPRYLIKTRGQQVTLSCSPISGHRSVSWYQQTPGQGLQFLFEYFSETQRNKGNFPGRFSGRQFSNSRSEMNVSTLELGDSALYLCASSLVLAGHYSYEQYFGPGTRLTVT.

This chain uses TRBV28 with TRBJ1-6; TRBD1 aligns across 10 bases. J lost 7 bases, V lost 4 bases, and 10 bases had no gene match. Germline lookup yields CDR1 MDHEN and CDR2 SYDVKM. This CDR3 is built from 17 residues. CDR3 sequence: CASSSTGQGGNNSPLHF. The CDR3 nucleotides read TGTGCCAGCAGTTCTACTGGACAGGGGGGAAACAATTCACCCCTCCACTTT.

This chain connects TRBV28 to TRBJ2-1, with TRBD2 identical over 10 bases. Trimming removed 2 bases from V and 1 base from J; junction bases left unmatched: 5. The CDR3 runs to 17 residues. Germline CDR1 MDHEN, CDR2 SYDVKM. The CDR3 spells CASSLASGSRSYNEQFF. The CDR3 DNA reads TGTGCCAGCAGTTTAGCTAGCGGGAGTCGGTCCTACAATGAGCAGTTCTTC.

V is TRBV30 and J is TRBJ2-6; a possible D gene is TRBD1 (6 bases). Looked up from germline, CDR1 is GTSNPN and CDR2 is SVGIG (reference sequence). The CDR3 totals 16 residues. Trimming pared 2 bases from V and 0 bases from J, leaving 11 bases between. The CDR3 bases are TGTGCCTGGAGTACCCAGGGACACTCTGGGGCCAACGTCCTGACTTTC. Residues: CAWSTQGHSGANVLTF.

The chain links TRBV10-3 to TRBJ1-3, with D possibly being TRBD1 (5 bases). Germline values: CDR1 ENHRY, CDR2 SYGVKD. This CDR3 is 15 amino acids long. The V gene lost 3 bases and the J gene lost 1 base, with 10 bases spanning the gap. The CDR3 DNA reads as TGTGCCATCAGTGATGGGGGAGGATCTGGAAACACCATATATTTT. Translation gives CAISDGGGSGNTIYF.

CDR3 bases: TGTGCCAGCAGCCCTCAGGTCAACACTGAAGCTTTCTTT. As protein: CASSPQVNTEAFF. V gene TRBV7-3 combines with J gene TRBJ1-1, with D uncertain. CDR1 is SGHTA and CDR2 is FQGTGA in the germline V gene. Trimming removed 5 bases from V and 2 bases from J, with 9 bases in between. The CDR3 is made up of 13 amino acids.

The chain carries TRBV18 and TRBJ1-1; 9 bases agree with TRBD1. Germline V gives CDR1 KGHSH, CDR2 LQKENI. The CDR3 loop spans 16 amino acids. J gave up 0 bases and V 3 bases, and 5 bases lay outside the gene matches. The CDR3 loop is CASSPTGGWLNTEAFF. The CDR3, as DNA: TGTGCCAGCTCACCGACAGGGGGTTGGCTGAACACTGAAGCTTTCTTT.

The chain combines TRBV5-1 with TRBJ2-1; 9 bases fit TRBD1. The ends lost 0 bases at V and 4 bases at J; junction bases unmatched: 2. The CDR3 is made up of 15 amino acids. Germline V gene lookup returns CDR1 SGHRS and CDR2 YFSETQ. DNA for the CDR3: TGCGCCAGCAGCTTGGGACAGGGGGAATACAATGAGCAGTTCTTC. It is translated as CASSLGQGEYNEQFF.

V is TRBV5-1 and J is TRBJ2-3; TRBD1 aligns across 8 bases. The CDR3 runs to 18 residues. CDR1 is SGHRS and CDR2 is YFSETQ in the germline V gene. J gave up 1 base and V 4 bases, and 14 bases lay outside the gene matches. CDR3 in amino acids: CASSNRTGRRMRTDTQYF. The CDR3 region has the DNA TGCGCCAGCAGCAATAGGACAGGGCGGCGGATGCGCACAGATACGCAGTATTTT.

This rearrangement joins TRBV5-1 to TRBJ2-3; D is possibly TRBD1 (5 bases). Germline CDR1 is SGHRS and CDR2 is YFSETQ. This CDR3 has 15 amino acids. V lost 2 bases and J 4 bases, leaving 14 bases between the germline ends. In nucleotides, the CDR3 is TGCGCCAGCAGCTTAGACAGCCTCGTCGCAGATACGCAGTATTTT. Protein product: CASSLDSLVADTQYF.

The chain combines TRBV7-9 with TRBJ2-2, with TRBD1 matching over 10 bases. The CDR3 covers 15 residues. The ends lost 5 bases at V and 7 bases at J; junction bases unmatched: 7. CDR1 SEHNR and CDR2 FQNEAQ come from the germline V gene (reference sequence). The CDR3 nucleotides are TGTGCCAGCAGCCGACAGGGGGCGCGAGGCGGGGAGCTGTTTTTT. Translating it yields CASSRQGARGGELFF.

The rearrangement uses TRBV7-2 and TRBJ2-5, with TRBD2 identical over 12 bases. Germline CDR1 is SGHTA and CDR2 is FQGNSA. After removal of 8 bases from V and 4 bases from J, the junction contained 5 bases not matched to a gene. The CDR3 is 14 amino acids. The CDR3 sequence: CASGLAGLRETQYF. The CDR3 nucleotides are TGTGCCAGCGGACTAGCGGGATTACGAGAGACCCAGTACTTC.

This clone has only one observation. The rearrangement links TRBV6-6 to TRBJ2-3; TRBD2 agrees at 14 bases. This CDR3 is built from 16 residues. Germline assignment: CDR1 MNHNY and CDR2 SVGAGI (reference sequence). J was trimmed by 0 bases and V by 5 bases; bases with no gene match: 1. The CDR3 nucleotides are TGTGCCAGCAGTGGGACTAGCGGGGGAAGCACAGATACGCAGTATTTT. As protein: CASSGTSGGSTDTQYF.

CDR3 nucleotide sequence: TGTGCCAGCAGCTTAGACGTAGCGCATATTACTTCCTACGAGCAGTACTTC. Its protein product is CASSLDVAHITSYEQYF. The chain carries TRBV7-2 and TRBJ2-7; D perhaps matches TRBD2 (5 bases). The V gene lost 1 base and the J gene lost 1 base, with 17 bases spanning the gap. There are 17 residues in the CDR3. Germline V gene data show CDR1 as SGHTA and CDR2 as FQGNSA.

The gene calls are TRBV14 and TRBJ1-6, with TRBD1 identical over 7 bases. Trimming removed 4 bases from V and 12 bases from J; junction bases left unmatched: 6. The CDR3 consists of 13 residues. Per germline, CDR1 SGHDN and CDR2 FVKESK. CDR3 coding DNA: TGTGCCAGCAGCCGGGGACAGTGGAGACCCCTCCACTTT. Translating gives CASSRGQWRPLHF.

This clone has only one observation. The chain uses TRBV28 and TRBJ2-3; the D is unclear. Trimming took 2 bases from V and 2 from J, leaving 11 bases between them. The CDR3 has 15 residues. The germline V gene has CDR1 MDHEN and CDR2 SYDVKM. The CDR3 here is CASSLRHPSTDTQYF. Written as DNA, the CDR3 is TGTGCCAGCAGTTTAAGACACCCCTCCACAGATACGCAGTATTTT. Full variable domain (rest looked up from reference TRBV28 and TRBJ2-3): DVKVTQSSRYLVKRTGEKVFLECVQDMDHENMFWYRQDPGLGLRLIYFSYDVKMKEKGDIPEGYSVSREKKERFSLILESASTNQTSMYLCASSLRHPSTDTQYFGPGTRLTVL.

This chain uses TRBV7-2 with TRBJ2-5; 7 nucleotides agree with TRBD2. The CDR3 sequence is 14 residues long. Per the germline V gene, CDR1 is SGHTA and CDR2 is FQGNSA. V lost 4 bases, J lost 1 base, and 3 bases stayed unmatched. The CDR3 DNA is TGTGCCAGCAGCTATTCTAGCGGCCAAGAGACCCAGTACTTC. Its protein is CASSYSSGQETQYF. Combining the CDR3 with reference TRBV7-2 and TRBJ2-5 gives the whole variable domain GAGVSQSPSNKVTEKGKDVELRCDPISGHTALYWYRQSLGQGLEFLIYFQGNSAPDKSGLPSDRFSAERTGGSVSTLTIQRTQQEDSAVYLCASSYSSGQETQYFGPGTRLLVL.

The chain couples TRBV5-5 to TRBJ2-5, with D possibly matching TRBD2 (6 bases). The CDR3 has 14 amino acids. Germline CDR1 is SGHKS and CDR2 is YYEKEE (reference sequence). With 4 bases removed from V and 1 base from J, the gap between germline ends came to 11 bases. CDR3 sequence (DNA): TGTGCCAGCAGCAAAAGACTAGGCCAAGAGACCCAGTACTTC. This sequence encodes CASSKRLGQETQYF.

The chain uses TRBV30 and TRBJ1-6, with 8 positions matching TRBD1. CDR1 is GTSNPN and CDR2 is SVGIG in the germline V gene (reference sequence). V lost 6 bases to trimming and J lost 0 bases; unmatched junction nucleotides: 7. This CDR3 spans 16 amino acids. For the CDR3, the DNA is TGTGCCTGCTACGGGACAGGTCTCTCCTATAATTCACCCCTCCACTTT. Amino acid sequence: CACYGTGLSYNSPLHF.

V and J are TRBV5-1 and TRBJ2-7, with D possibly being TRBD2 (6 bases). V gave up 0 bases and J gave up 6 bases, with 16 bases separating them. Germline values: CDR1 SGHRS, CDR2 YFSETQ. The CDR3 is made up of 15 amino acids. CDR3 nucleotides: TGCGCCAGCAGCTTGGTATTGGGAGGTAGTGGCGAGCAGTACTTC. Residues: CASSLVLGGSGEQYF.

V is TRBV7-9 and J is TRBJ2-3; D uncertain. Trimming pared 0 bases from V and 0 bases from J, leaving 7 bases between. Germline loops: CDR1 SEHNR, CDR2 FQNEAQ (reference sequence). There are 15 residues in the CDR3. CDR3: CASSLAPRSTDTQYF. The CDR3 DNA sequence: TGTGCCAGCAGCTTAGCTCCGCGAAGCACAGATACGCAGTATTTT.

This chain links TRBV11-3 with TRBJ2-5; 7 positions match TRBD1. V lost 5 bases to trimming and J lost 2 bases; unmatched junction nucleotides: 2. Germline V CDR1 and CDR2: SGHNT, YENEEA. This CDR3 contains 13 residues. The CDR3 is CASSTGQQETQYF. For the CDR3, the DNA is TGTGCCAGCAGCACGGGACAGCAAGAGACCCAGTACTTC.

The V gene is TRBV15, the J gene TRBJ2-5, with 8 bases fitting TRBD1. The junction had 13 bases not matched to a gene; V was cut back by 6 bases and J by 7 bases. Germline-derived CDR1 and CDR2 are LNHNV and YYDKDF (reference sequence). This CDR3 contains 15 residues. The CDR3 spells CATRHPGQVSGTQYF. The CDR3 bases are TGTGCCACCAGGCATCCGGGACAGGTTTCGGGGACCCAGTACTTC. Drawing the rest from reference TRBV15 and TRBJ2-5, the complete variable domain is DAMVIQNPRYQVTQFGKPVTLSCSQTLNHNVMYWYQQKSSQAPKLLFHYYDKDFNNEADTPDNFQSRRPNTSFCFLDIRSPGLGDTAMYLCATRHPGQVSGTQYFGPGTRLLVL.

This chain connects TRBV6-1 to TRBJ2-1; D not certain. Germline V gives CDR1 MNHNS, CDR2 SASEGT. Trimming pared 4 bases from V and 10 bases from J, leaving 11 bases between. The CDR3 contains 12 residues. In DNA, the CDR3 is TGTGCCAGCAGTGTCGTGCGCCGCGAGCAGTTCTTC. Its translation: CASSVVRREQFF.

The chain uses TRBV5-6 and TRBJ2-5; tentative D call: TRBD1 (5 bases). Trimming removed 2 bases from V and 4 bases from J, with 12 bases in between. Per germline, CDR1 SGHDT and CDR2 YYEEEE. The CDR3 has 14 residues. CDR3 in DNA: TGTGCCAGCAGCTTCCAGGGCGGTGGAGAGACCCAGTACTTC. Protein sequence: CASSFQGGGETQYF.

The V and J genes are TRBV19 and TRBJ2-3; TRBD2 agrees at 7 bases. The trim removed 3 bases at V and 3 bases at J, leaving 9 bases unmatched. The germline gives CDR1 LNHDA, CDR2 SQIVND (reference sequence). The CDR3 spans 16 residues. DNA of the CDR3: TGTGCCAGTAGTATGTGGGGAGCGGGGCTTACAGATACGCAGTATTTT. Its translation is CASSMWGAGLTDTQYF.